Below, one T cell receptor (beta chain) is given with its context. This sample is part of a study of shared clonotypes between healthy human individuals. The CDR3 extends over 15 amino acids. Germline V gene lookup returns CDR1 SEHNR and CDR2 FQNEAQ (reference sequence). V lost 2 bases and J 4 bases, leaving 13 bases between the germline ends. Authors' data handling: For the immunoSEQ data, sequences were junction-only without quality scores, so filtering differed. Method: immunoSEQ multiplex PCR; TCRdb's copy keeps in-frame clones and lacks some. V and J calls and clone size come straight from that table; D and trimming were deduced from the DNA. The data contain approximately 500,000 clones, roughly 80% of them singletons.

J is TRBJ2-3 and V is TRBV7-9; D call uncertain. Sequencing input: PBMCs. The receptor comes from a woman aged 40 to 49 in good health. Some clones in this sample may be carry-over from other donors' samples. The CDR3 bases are TGTGCCAGCAGCTTAACCTCCCCACAAGCAGATACGCAGTATTTT. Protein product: CASSLTSPQADTQYF.